The source of this T cell receptor (beta chain) is a study of blood T cell repertoires in COVID-19. Only one count was recorded for this clone. Original handling: Nucleated cell counts were estimated from reference gene primer amplification. Profiled with immunoSEQ multiplex PCR; TCRdb holds only in-frame clones, not every one. The V and J calls and clone size are taken from that table; D and trimming were inferred from the DNA. This sample has about 340,000 clones, with approximately 92% found just once. Donors in Cohort 3 who had recovered were those with two negative PCRs, healthcare professional clearance, or resolution of their symptoms. Germline CDR1 LNHDA, CDR2 SQIVND (reference sequence). The CDR3 runs 14 residues. Trimming cost V 5 bases and J 4 bases; bases outside gene matches: 6.

The chain joins TRBV19 to TRBJ1-2, with 8 bases fitting TRBD1. The sample was PBMCs or T cells enriched from blood (not recorded which). This receptor was obtained from a woman in her 30s who had recovered from COVID-19. The CDR3 coding sequence is TGTGCCAGTAGTCCCGGACAGGGAGGCTATGGCTACACCTTC. Residues: CASSPGQGGYGYTF.